A selection of T cell receptor beta chains follows, all from one sample in a study of blood T cell repertoires in COVID-19. The assay was immunoSEQ multiplex PCR, and TCRdb's table has in-frame clones only and misses some. The table shows about 390,000 clones, with over 75% occurring only once. The sample taken for sequencing was peripheral blood. These receptors were taken from a woman in her sixties or seventies with COVID-19, enrolled during active disease. The conserved cysteine and the conserved F or W are not part of the CDR3 here. Fields, in order: clone size, V gene, CDR3 protein. Expanded clones are given a class, and other clones once, few, many or no size at all.

few	TRBV21-1	ASSKMRQGGGQPQH
-	TRBV28	ASRAGTLNQPQH
-	TRBV5-1	ASSLGDGGGNIQY
-	TRBV11-2	ASSLGFVTGGYT
-	TRBV7-8	ASSLGGGGAGNTIY
-	TRBV18	ASSRRHGEKLF
-	TRBV7-9	ASSLQPGEQY
-	TRBV7-9	ASSLVPGDEQY
-	TRBV9	ASSATSQGSYGYT
-	TRBV28	ASKNAGTNEKLF
-	TRBV9	ASSVGHLNTGELF
-	TRBV7-2	ASTLRLAGGYEQY